Listed below are T cell receptor beta chains from one sample, sequenced in a study of shared clonotypes between healthy human individuals. TCRdb's table, derived via immunoSEQ multiplex PCR, lists solely in-frame clones and lacks some. The repertoire consists of 80,000 to 100,000 clones, with around 68% occurring once and the leading ten covering approximately 46%. The sample taken for sequencing was memory CD8+ T cells sorted from blood. All receptors come from a man aged 30 to 39 in good health. Each CDR3 is given with its conserved first and last residue. The D gene is left open where the match is weak.

. TRBJ2-7 TRBV6-6 CASSRGERGYEQYF
. TRBJ2-7 TRBV7-9 CASSPSWQGSRYEQYF
TRBD1 TRBJ1-5 TRBV30 CAWRGSYRGGNQPQHF
TRBD1 TRBJ2-3 TRBV7-9 CASSLGQGSADTQYF
. TRBJ1-1 TRBV11-2 CASSSYVDNLKAFF
TRBD2 TRBJ2-7 TRBV5-4 CASSIGTSSYEQYF
. TRBJ1-5 TRBV28 CASSLPDNSNQPQHF
. TRBJ1-5 TRBV27 CASSLSPTLPQHF
TRBD1 TRBJ2-7 TRBV5-4 CASSRRQGYEQYF
. TRBJ2-7 TRBV9 CASSARAGEPYEQYF
. TRBJ2-1 TRBV29-1 CSVEYRIGGITYNEQFF
. TRBJ2-1 TRBV6-1 CASSLDYSSSNEQFF
TRBD1 TRBJ2-2 TRBV4-2 CASSPMTGITGELFF
. TRBJ2-5 TRBV29-1 CSGTTAHRTQYF
TRBD2 TRBJ2-3 TRBV25-1 CASRSAGSGKTDTQYF
TRBD1 TRBJ2-1 TRBV19 CASRPGQWLNNEQFF
. TRBJ2-7 TRBV10-3 CAISEHAGYYEQYF
. TRBJ1-5 TRBV7-2 CASSLAGLQAQHF
TRBD1 TRBJ1-2 TRBV10-3 CAISEGRGLSYGYTF
. TRBJ2-7 TRBV27 CASKESLSLYYEQYF
. TRBJ2-5 TRBV27 CASRPDRPVGKTQYF
. TRBJ2-7 TRBV28 CASSLGGSYEQYF
. TRBJ2-1 TRBV28 CATETGPGSINEQFF
. TRBJ2-1 TRBV7-6 CASSFNGPAGYNEQFF
. TRBJ2-1 TRBV2 CASSEALVLAEQFF
. TRBJ2-7 TRBV9 CASSPLAQGTDGQYF
TRBD1 TRBJ2-5 TRBV2 CASSSSGTGLYF
TRBD1 TRBJ2-1 TRBV29-1 CSVETQGAVANEQFF
. TRBJ2-2 TRBV6-6 CASSYGLANTGELFF
. TRBJ2-1 TRBV6-5 CASSTTGYNEQFF
. TRBJ1-4 TRBV20-1 CSATRPEKLFF
. TRBJ2-7 TRBV2 CASRSTSSAGQYF
. TRBJ2-5 TRBV27 CASSRGMRVEETQYF
. TRBJ1-4 TRBV7-2 CASSSQTGPNEKLFF
. TRBJ2-3 TRBV5-1 CASSKEDGYTDTQYF